The next 18 T cell receptor beta chains were all read from a single sample in a study of blood T cell repertoires in COVID-19. Some clones are missing from TCRdb's copy, which holds only in-frame ones; the method was immunoSEQ multiplex PCR. The sample has more than 15,000 clones, roughly 86% seen once. Specimen: peripheral blood. These receptors came from a human donor in a cohort sampled during active COVID-19.

The J gene is TRBJ1-1, the V gene TRBV18, with D maybe TRBD1 (6 bases). V lost 1 base to trimming and J lost 1 base, with 7 bases between them. The germline gives CDR1 KGHSH, CDR2 LQKENI. The CDR3 is made up of 14 amino acids. The CDR3 loop is CASSPQQGNTEAFF. In DNA form, the CDR3 reads TGTGCCAGCTCACCACAACAGGGGAACACTGAAGCTTTCTTT.

The chain joins TRBV5-1 to TRBJ1-5; the match to TRBD1 covers 9 bases. CDR1 and CDR2 from the germline V gene are SGHRS and YFSETQ. The J segment lost 5 bases and the V segment lost 1 base, leaving 7 bases of the junction unmatched. The CDR3 spans 16 residues. The CDR3 bases are TGCGCCAGCAGCTTGACAGGGGGCGCGGAGGATCAGCCCCAGCATTTT. Encoded protein: CASSLTGGAEDQPQHF.

The V call is TRBV28, the J call TRBJ2-7; D uncertain. This CDR3 contains 15 residues. Trimming cost V 4 bases and J 2 bases, with 15 bases left between them. The germline V gene encodes CDR1 MDHEN and CDR2 SYDVKM. The CDR3 sequence is CASSSPGRGAYEQYF. The CDR3 DNA sequence: TGTGCCAGCAGTTCCCCGGGTAGAGGCGCCTACGAGCAGTACTTC.

This clone has only a few counts. The chain combines TRBV5-4 with TRBJ2-1; 11 bases are shared with TRBD2. This CDR3 is 13 amino acids long. Looked up from germline, CDR1 is SGHNT and CDR2 is YYREEE (reference sequence). V dropped 3 bases and J dropped 9; count of bases not matched to a gene: 2. CDR3 nucleotides: TGTGCCAGCAGCTCGACTAGCGGGATTGAGCAGTTCTTC. Translated, it gives CASSSTSGIEQFF.

V usage is TRBV19 and J usage is TRBJ2-5; 9 bases are a match to TRBD1. The germline CDR1 and CDR2 sequences are LNHDA and SQIVND (reference sequence). The CDR3 sequence is 13 residues long. J lost 5 bases, V lost 5 bases, and 3 bases had no gene match. The CDR3 coding sequence is TGTGCCAGTAGTCCGGACAGGGGCGAGACCCAGTACTTC. Amino acids: CASSPDRGETQYF.

This clone turned up a few times. The chain has TRBV30 and TRBJ1-1, with 7 bases aligning to TRBD1. V dropped 1 base and J dropped 6; count of bases not matched to a gene: 8. This CDR3 has 14 residues. In germline, CDR1 is GTSNPN, CDR2 SVGIG (reference sequence). The CDR3 DNA follows: TGTGCCTGGAGTGCAGACAGGGTTTTCGCTGAAGCTTTCTTT. Its protein product is CAWSADRVFAEAFF. The entire variable domain, with the rest obtained from reference TRBV30 and TRBJ1-1, is as follows: SQTIHQWPATLVQPVGSPLSLECTVEGTSNPNLYWYRQAAGRGLQLLFYSVGIGQISSEVPQNLSASRPQDRQFILSSKKLLLSDSGFYLCAWSADRVFAEAFFGQGTRLTVV.

V gene TRBV6-6 combines with J gene TRBJ2-3; TRBD1 aligns across 7 bases. This CDR3 has 13 amino acids. The junction had 7 bases not matched to a gene; V was cut back by 10 bases and J by 3 bases. Germline values: CDR1 MNHNY, CDR2 SVGAGI (reference sequence). In DNA form, the CDR3 reads TGTGCCATGGGTGGACAGGCGACAGATACGCAGTATTTT. It specifies CAMGGQATDTQYF.

The genes are TRBV19 and TRBJ2-3; 11 bases are a match to TRBD2. The germline gives CDR1 LNHDA, CDR2 SQIVND (reference sequence). The V and J ends lost 6 bases and 2 bases, in that order; junction bases with no gene match: 10. The CDR3 consists of 17 residues. The CDR3 spells CASRPRGTSGSTDTQYF. CDR3 DNA sequence: TGTGCCAGTAGGCCCAGAGGGACTAGCGGTTCCACAGATACGCAGTATTTT. The entire variable domain, with the rest obtained from reference TRBV19 and TRBJ2-3, is as follows: DGGITQSPKYLFRKEGQNVTLSCEQNLNHDAMYWYRQDPGQGLRLIYYSQIVNDFQKGDIAEGYSVSREKKESFPLTVTSAQKNPTAFYLCASRPRGTSGSTDTQYFGPGTRLTVL.

V gene TRBV9 combines with J gene TRBJ2-3; 8 bases match TRBD2. V gave up 4 bases and J gave up 5 bases; unmatched junction bases: 9. This CDR3 is 15 amino acids long. CDR1 SGDLS and CDR2 YYNGEE come from the germline V gene. The CDR3 DNA is TGTGCCAGCAGCCCTCTGTGGGCGGGAGGAGATACGCAGTATTTT. Translating gives CASSPLWAGGDTQYF.

The genes are TRBV5-4 and TRBJ2-5, with a weak D call TRBD1 (6 bases). The CDR3 spans 14 residues. Trimming took 0 bases from V and 2 from J, leaving 8 bases between them. Germline loops: CDR1 SGHNT, CDR2 YYREEE (reference sequence). CDR3: CASSLVQGQETQYF. The CDR3 DNA is TGTGCCAGCAGCTTGGTTCAGGGGCAAGAGACCCAGTACTTC.

V gene TRBV19 combines with J gene TRBJ2-7, with D perhaps matching TRBD2 (6 bases). This CDR3 is built from 15 residues. The V end lost 3 bases, the J end lost 3 bases, and 15 bases lay between the germline ends. Germline CDR1 reads LNHDA; CDR2 reads SQIVND (reference sequence). The CDR3 loop is CASSIKSGLNYEQYF. The CDR3, as DNA: TGTGCCAGTAGTATTAAGTCGGGACTGAACTACGAGCAGTACTTC.

The V and J genes are TRBV19 and TRBJ1-4; D is undetermined. Trimming removed 8 bases at V and 0 bases at J, with 10 bases between. The CDR3 totals 14 residues. The germline V gene has CDR1 LNHDA and CDR2 SQIVND (reference sequence). CDR3 nucleotide sequence: TGTGCCAGTGCTGAGACTGCAACTAATGAAAAACTGTTTTTT. It codes for CASAETATNEKLFF.

This chain uses TRBV5-1 with TRBJ2-5; 14 positions agree with TRBD2. CDR1 is SGHRS, CDR2 YFSETQ, per germline. J lost 4 bases, V lost 3 bases, and 2 bases had no gene match. This CDR3 is built from 15 residues. In DNA form, the CDR3 reads TGCGCCAGCAGCTCGACTAGCGGGAGGGTAGAGACCCAGTACTTC. Amino acid sequence: CASSSTSGRVETQYF.

The CDR3 loop reads CASSLGLVSPTQYF. CDR3 bases: TGCGCCAGCAGCTTGGGTCTCGTATCCCCTACGCAGTATTTT. The V gene is TRBV5-1, the J gene TRBJ2-3; D ambiguous. The CDR3 spans 14 residues. Germline-derived CDR1 and CDR2 are SGHRS and YFSETQ. V was cut by 0 bases and J by 8 bases, with 13 bases left in between.

The V gene is TRBV28, the J gene TRBJ2-7; D possibly corresponds to TRBD2 (6 bases). CDR3 size: 13 residues. V gave up 7 bases and J gave up 1 base, with 11 bases separating them. Germline CDR1 is MDHEN and CDR2 is SYDVKM. CDR3: CASTLAGSYEQYF. CDR3 DNA: TGTGCCAGCACCTTGGCGGGGTCCTACGAGCAGTACTTC.

V and J are TRBV23-1 and TRBJ2-1; the match to TRBD1 covers 10 bases. TRBV23-1 is assigned to the ORF class and has an uncertain function. Trimming removed 4 bases from V and 2 bases from J; junction bases left unmatched: 5. CDR3 length equals 16 residues. The DNA for the CDR3 is TGCGCCAGCAGTCGCGTCGGGACAGGGGCCTACAATGAGCAGTTCTTC. Amino acids: CASSRVGTGAYNEQFF.

The rearrangement uses TRBV28 and TRBJ1-4; the match to TRBD1 covers 8 bases. CDR1 is MDHEN and CDR2 is SYDVKM in the germline V gene. With 6 bases clipped from V and 8 bases from J, the junction kept 2 bases outside the gene matches. CDR3 length equals 12 residues. The DNA for the CDR3 is TGTGCCAGCAGCCACAGGGGGGAAAAACTGTTTTTT. It is translated as CASSHRGEKLFF.

The genes are TRBV6-5 and TRBJ1-6; 7 bases are a match to TRBD1. The CDR3 is made up of 16 amino acids. V trimming: 0 bases; J trimming: 6 bases; junction bases outside the gene matches: 5. Germline lookup yields CDR1 MNHEY and CDR2 SVGAGI. The CDR3: CASSYSTNRGNSPLHF. The CDR3 nucleotides are TGTGCCAGCAGTTACTCGACCAACAGGGGTAATTCACCCCTCCACTTT.